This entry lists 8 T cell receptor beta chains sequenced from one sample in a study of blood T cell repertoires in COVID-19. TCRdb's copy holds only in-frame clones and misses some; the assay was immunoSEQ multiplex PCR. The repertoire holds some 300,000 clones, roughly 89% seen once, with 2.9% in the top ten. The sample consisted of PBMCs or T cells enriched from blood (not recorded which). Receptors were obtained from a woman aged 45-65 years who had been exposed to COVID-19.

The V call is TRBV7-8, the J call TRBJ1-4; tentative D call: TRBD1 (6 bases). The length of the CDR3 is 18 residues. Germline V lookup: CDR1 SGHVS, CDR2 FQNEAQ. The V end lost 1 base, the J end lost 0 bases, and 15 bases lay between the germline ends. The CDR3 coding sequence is TGTGCCAGCAGCTTAGAGTCCCCAGGGGTTGCAACTAATGAAAAACTGTTTTTT. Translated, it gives CASSLESPGVATNEKLFF.

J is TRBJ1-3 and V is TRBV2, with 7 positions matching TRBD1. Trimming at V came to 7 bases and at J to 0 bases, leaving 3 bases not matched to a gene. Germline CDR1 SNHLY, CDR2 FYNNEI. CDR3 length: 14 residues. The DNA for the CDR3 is TGTGCCAGCAAGGACAGGCGCTCTGGAAACACCATATATTTT. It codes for CASKDRRSGNTIYF.

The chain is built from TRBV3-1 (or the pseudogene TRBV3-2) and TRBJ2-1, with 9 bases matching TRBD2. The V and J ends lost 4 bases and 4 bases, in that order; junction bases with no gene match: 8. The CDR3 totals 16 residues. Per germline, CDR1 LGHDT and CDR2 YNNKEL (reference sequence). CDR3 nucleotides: TGTGCCAGCAGCCGACAAGGACTAGCGCCTTACAATGAGCAGTTCTTC. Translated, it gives CASSRQGLAPYNEQFF.

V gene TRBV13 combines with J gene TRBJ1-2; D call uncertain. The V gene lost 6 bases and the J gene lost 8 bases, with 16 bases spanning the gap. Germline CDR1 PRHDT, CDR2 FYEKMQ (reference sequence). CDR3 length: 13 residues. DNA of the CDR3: TGTGCCAGCAGACGCGTCCGGGGAGGCGGCTACACCTTC. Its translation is CASRRVRGGGYTF. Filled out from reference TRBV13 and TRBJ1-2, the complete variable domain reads AAGVIQSPRHLIKEKRETATLKCYPIPRHDTVYWYQQGPGQDPQFLISFYEKMQSDKGSIPDRFSAQQFSDYHSELNMSSLELGDSALYFCASRRVRGGGYTFGSGTRLTVV.

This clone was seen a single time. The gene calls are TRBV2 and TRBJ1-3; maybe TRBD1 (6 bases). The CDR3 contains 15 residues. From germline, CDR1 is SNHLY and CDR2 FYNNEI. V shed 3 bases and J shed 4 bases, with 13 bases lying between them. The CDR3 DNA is TGTGCCAGCAGTGACCAAACAGGGTCGGGAAACACCATATATTTT. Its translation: CASSDQTGSGNTIYF.

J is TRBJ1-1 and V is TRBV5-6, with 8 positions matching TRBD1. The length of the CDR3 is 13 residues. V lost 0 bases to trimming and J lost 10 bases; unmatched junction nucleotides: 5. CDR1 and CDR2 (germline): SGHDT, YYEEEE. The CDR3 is CASSLARGPPAFF. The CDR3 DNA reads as TGTGCCAGCAGCTTGGCCAGGGGGCCTCCAGCTTTCTTT.

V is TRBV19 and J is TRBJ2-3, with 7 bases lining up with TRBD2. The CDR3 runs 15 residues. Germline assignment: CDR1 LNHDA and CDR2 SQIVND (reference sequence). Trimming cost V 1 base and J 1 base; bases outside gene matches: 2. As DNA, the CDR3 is TGTGCCAGTAGTATAGTGAGCGGGGGCACAGATACGCAGTATTTT. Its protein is CASSIVSGGTDTQYF.

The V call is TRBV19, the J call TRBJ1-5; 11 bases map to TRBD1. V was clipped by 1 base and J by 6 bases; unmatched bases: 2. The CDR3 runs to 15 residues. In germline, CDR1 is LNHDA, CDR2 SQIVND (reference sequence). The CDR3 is CASSIVGTGGQPQHF. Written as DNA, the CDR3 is TGTGCCAGTAGTATAGTTGGGACAGGGGGTCAGCCCCAGCATTTT.